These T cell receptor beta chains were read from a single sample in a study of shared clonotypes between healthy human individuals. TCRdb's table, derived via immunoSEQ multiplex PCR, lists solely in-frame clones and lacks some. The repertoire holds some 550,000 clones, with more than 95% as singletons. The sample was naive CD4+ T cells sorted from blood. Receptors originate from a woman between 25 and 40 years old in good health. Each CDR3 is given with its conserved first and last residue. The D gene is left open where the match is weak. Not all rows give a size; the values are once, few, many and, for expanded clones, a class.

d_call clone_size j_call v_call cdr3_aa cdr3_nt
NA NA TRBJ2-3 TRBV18 CATRPTGRSDTQYF TGTGCCACCCGCCCGACAGGCCGGTCAGATACGCAGTATTTT
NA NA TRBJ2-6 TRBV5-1 CASSLTASGANVLTF TGCGCCAGCAGCTTGACGGCTTCTGGGGCCAACGTCCTGACTTTC
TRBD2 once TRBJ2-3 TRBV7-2 CASSLALFMSVAGDTDTQYF TGTGCCAGCAGCTTAGCTCTTTTTATGTCGGTAGCGGGAGATACAGATACGCAGTATTTT
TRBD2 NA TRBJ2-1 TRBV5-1 CASSQGLASNEQFF TGCGCCAGCAGCCAGGGACTAGCAAGCAATGAGCAGTTCTTC
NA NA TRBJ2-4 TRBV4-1 CASSQMTPRLAKNIQYF TGCGCCAGCAGCCAAATGACGCCGAGACTAGCCAAAAACATTCAGTACTTC
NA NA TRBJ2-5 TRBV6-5 CASSYSGGGETQYF TGTGCCAGCAGTTACTCAGGGGGTGGGGAGACCCAGTACTTC
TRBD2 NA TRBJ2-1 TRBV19 CASSTLAGAPGEQFF TGTGCCAGTAGTACGCTAGCGGGTGCTCCTGGGGAGCAGTTCTTC
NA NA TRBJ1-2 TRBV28 CASSLSAGHGGYTF TGTGCCAGCAGTTTAAGTGCAGGCCATGGGGGCTACACCTTC
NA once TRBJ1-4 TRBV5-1 CASSLSGPSEKLFF TGCGCCAGCAGCTTATCGGGGCCTAGTGAAAAACTGTTTTTT
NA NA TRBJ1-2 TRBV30 CAWSVGQQYGYTF TGTGCCTGGAGTGTTGGGCAGCAGTATGGCTACACCTTC
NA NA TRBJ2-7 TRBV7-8 CASSLRWSVLSYEQYF TGTGCCAGCAGCTTAAGATGGTCAGTCCTGTCCTACGAGCAGTACTTC
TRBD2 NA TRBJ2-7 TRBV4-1 CASSQVLLAGGVSIYEQYF TGCGCCAGCAGCCAAGTTCTACTAGCGGGAGGGGTTTCGATCTACGAGCAGTACTTC
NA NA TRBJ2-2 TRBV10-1 CASSDLSTGELFF TGCGCCAGCAGTGACCTTAGCACCGGGGAGCTGTTTTTT
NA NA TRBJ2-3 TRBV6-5 CASSLQLWGTDTQYF TGTGCCAGCAGTTTACAGCTCTGGGGCACAGATACGCAGTATTTT
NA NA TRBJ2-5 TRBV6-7 CASSYSGRQKETQYF TGTGCCAGCAGTTACTCGGGACGGCAAAAAGAGACCCAGTACTTC
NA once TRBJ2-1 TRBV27 CASSHPGPTMQFF TGTGCCAGCAGTCATCCGGGACCAACTATGCAGTTCTTC
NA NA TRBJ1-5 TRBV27 CASSLFGVSNQPQHF TGTGCCAGCAGTTTATTTGGGGTTAGCAATCAGCCCCAGCATTTT
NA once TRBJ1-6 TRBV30 CARERGPNSPLHF TGTGCCCGTGAAAGGGGCCCTAATTCACCCCTCCACTTT
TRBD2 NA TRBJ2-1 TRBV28 CASSLWGLAGGPGNEQFF TGTGCCAGCAGTTTATGGGGACTAGCGGGAGGGCCGGGCAATGAGCAGTTCTTC
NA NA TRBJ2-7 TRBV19 CASSIRPGAGYEQYF TGTGCCAGTAGTATAAGACCGGGAGCCGGCTACGAGCAGTACTTC
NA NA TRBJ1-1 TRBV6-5 CASSFDRWGTEAFF TGTGCCAGCAGTTTTGACAGGTGGGGCACTGAAGCTTTCTTT
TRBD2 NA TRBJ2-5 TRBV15 CATSRGGGEETQYF TGTGCCACCAGCAGAGGGGGGGGAGAAGAGACCCAGTACTTC
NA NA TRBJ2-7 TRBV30 CAWTVGDEQYF TGTGCCTGGACAGTGGGCGACGAGCAGTACTTC
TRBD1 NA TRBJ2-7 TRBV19 CASQDRTGESYEQYF TGTGCCAGTCAGGATCGGACAGGCGAATCCTACGAGCAGTACTTC
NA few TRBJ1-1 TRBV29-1 CSVELRRDTEAFF TGCAGCGTTGAGCTACGCAGAGACACTGAAGCTTTCTTT
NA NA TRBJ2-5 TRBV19 CASSMVAGETQYF TGTGCCAGTAGTATGGTCGCCGGAGAGACCCAGTACTTC
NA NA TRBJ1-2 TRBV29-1 CSVGRLETNYGYTF TGCAGCGTTGGCAGGCTAGAAACTAACTATGGCTACACCTTC
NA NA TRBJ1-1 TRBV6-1 CASSSQGNTEAFF TGTGCCAGCAGTTCTCAGGGGAACACTGAAGCTTTCTTT
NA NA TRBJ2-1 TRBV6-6 CASSYPGTPNEQFF TGTGCCAGCAGTTACCCTGGGACCCCAAATGAGCAGTTCTTC
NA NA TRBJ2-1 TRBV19 CASSIYWLGRGSYNEQFF TGTGCCAGTAGTATATATTGGTTAGGTCGGGGCTCCTACAATGAGCAGTTCTTC
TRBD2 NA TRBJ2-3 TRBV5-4 CASSLIGTGGDTQYF TGTGCCAGCAGCTTGATAGGGACGGGGGGAGATACGCAGTATTTT
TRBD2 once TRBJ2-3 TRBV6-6 CASRSGTRSDTQYF TGTGCCAGCAGATCTGGGACTAGATCGGATACGCAGTATTTT
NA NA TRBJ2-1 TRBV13 CASSTDWDNEQFF TGTGCCAGCAGCACGGACTGGGACAATGAGCAGTTCTTC
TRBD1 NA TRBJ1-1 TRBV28 CASSWDLGQAEAFF TGTGCCAGCAGTTGGGACCTGGGACAGGCTGAAGCTTTCTTT
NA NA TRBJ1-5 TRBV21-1 CASSKEGPGRRQPQHF TGTGCCAGCAGCAAAGAGGGCCCCGGAAGGAGGCAGCCCCAGCATTTT
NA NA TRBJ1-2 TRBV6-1 CASSVGFYGYTF TGTGCCAGCAGTGTAGGCTTCTATGGCTACACCTTC
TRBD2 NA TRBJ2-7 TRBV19 CASSGGTSGRYEQYF TGTGCCAGTAGTGGAGGGACTAGCGGGAGGTACGAGCAGTACTTC
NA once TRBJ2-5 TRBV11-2 CASSSLGVADQETQYF TGTGCCAGCAGCTCCCTCGGGGTAGCGGACCAAGAGACCCAGTACTTC
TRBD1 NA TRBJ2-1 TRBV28 CASSFRDRYTYNEQFF TGTGCCAGCAGTTTTCGGGACAGATATACCTACAATGAGCAGTTCTTC
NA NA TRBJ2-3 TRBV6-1 CASSEVARSSTDTQYF TGTGCCAGCAGTGAAGTAGCGCGCTCTAGCACAGATACGCAGTATTTT
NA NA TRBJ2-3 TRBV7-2 CASSLGLSDTQYF TGTGCCAGCAGCTTGGGTCTCTCAGATACGCAGTATTTT
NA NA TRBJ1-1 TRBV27 CASSLYGGLETEAFF TGTGCCAGCAGTTTATATGGAGGCCTCGAGACTGAAGCTTTCTTT
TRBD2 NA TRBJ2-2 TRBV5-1 CASSGTSGANTGELFF TGCGCCAGCAGCGGAACTAGCGGGGCGAACACCGGGGAGCTGTTTTTT
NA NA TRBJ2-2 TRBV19 CASSIPRGAAGELFF TGTGCCAGTAGTATTCCCCGGGGGGCAGCCGGGGAGCTGTTTTTT
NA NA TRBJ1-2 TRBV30 CAWSRAGYGYTF TGTGCCTGGTCCCGCGCAGGCTATGGCTACACCTTC
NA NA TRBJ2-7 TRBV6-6 CASSYSRATTYEQYF TGTGCCAGCAGTTACTCTCGGGCCACGACCTACGAGCAGTACTTC
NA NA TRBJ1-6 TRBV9 CASSGSRRNSPLHF TGTGCCAGCAGCGGTAGCAGGCGGAACTCACCCCTCCACTTT
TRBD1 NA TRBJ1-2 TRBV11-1 CASDPGTGAGYTF TGTGCCAGCGACCCCGGGACAGGGGCTGGCTACACCTTC
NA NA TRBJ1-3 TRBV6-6 CASSKRESGNTIYF TGTGCCAGCAGTAAGAGGGAATCTGGAAACACCATATATTTT
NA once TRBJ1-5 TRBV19 CASGGGRNQPQHF TGTGCCAGTGGCGGGGGAAGAAATCAGCCCCAGCATTTT
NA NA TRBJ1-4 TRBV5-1 CASSLVASMGTNEKLFF TGCGCCAGCAGCTTGGTAGCCTCAATGGGCACTAATGAAAAACTGTTTTTT
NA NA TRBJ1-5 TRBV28 CASSLLRFNQPQHF TGTGCCAGCAGCTTGCTTCGGTTCAATCAGCCCCAGCATTTT